This TCR beta chain was documented in a study of regulatory T cells in long-lasting Graves disease. Study-level points and caveats: TRBV28, TRBJ1-2 and TRBJ2-5 were segments that persistent disease favored.

The CDR3 has 18 amino acids. Germline V gene sequence: CDR1 SGHVS, CDR2 FQNEAQ. Arm-PCR with iRepertoire HTBI primers amplified the CDR3 regions for these TCR beta libraries. From the multiplex PCR reads, TCRdb called clonotypes with MiXCR, one entry per CDR3 protein. The sample lists around 400,000 distinct CDR3 sequences, over 14% occurring once. Concerning this clonotype: The antigen remains undetermined. A much larger clone lies one base from this, so it may be a read error.

Indicated time point: newly diagnosed GD, antithyroid drugs for less than 3 months. RNA from PBMCs was the source of the TCR library. The sample was also linked to a second study, of T cells in Graves' hyperthyroidism and ophthalmopathy.

The origin of this receptor is a woman in her thirties or forties with Graves disease. The sequenced sample was peripheral blood mononuclear cells (PBMCs), obtained at new diagnosis, from a patient treated with antithyroid drugs. This chain joins TRBV7-8 and TRBJ2-7; TRBD2 agrees at 7 bases. CDR3 sequence: CASRLVGGLAAPPMEQYF. Written as DNA, the CDR3 is TGTGCCAGCAGATTAGTAGGTGGGCTAGCGGCACCACCTATGGAGCAGTACTTC.